This T cell receptor (beta chain) comes out of a study of T-cell reconstitution after alpha-beta-depleted transplantation in children. This clonotype has just a few counts. This CDR3 contains 14 residues. Looked up from germline, CDR1 is DFQATT and CDR2 is SNEGSKA (reference sequence). V was clipped by 3 bases and J by 4 bases, with 13 bases between them. A TCRbeta library incorporating unique molecular identifiers was prepared. Each CDR3 protein is one row after TCRdb ran MiXCR on the PCR reads. The repertoire holds about 400,000 distinct CDR3 sequences, with roughly 22% as singletons. This clonotype was obtained from a human donor who donated a stem cell graft to a child with acute myeloid leukemia. This specimen was PBMCs from the stem cell graft donor, taken from the stem cell graft. The chain recombines TRBV20-1 with TRBJ2-1; D is possibly TRBD1 or TRBD2 (5 bases each). The CDR3: CSARSGRLYNEQFF. Written as DNA, the CDR3 is TGCAGTGCTAGGTCGGGACGCCTTTACAATGAGCAGTTCTTC.